This passage covers 21 T cell receptor beta chains from one sample sequenced in a study of control samples from healthy donors and cancer patients. The assay was immunoSEQ multiplex PCR, and TCRdb's table has in-frame clones only and misses some. The sample carries about 83,000 clones, 91% recorded once. Input material: blood. The receptors were sampled from a man over 45 in good health.

This chain's CDR3 is CASSLTGGGTEAFF. Written as DNA, the CDR3 is TGTGCCAGCAGCTTGACCGGCGGAGGCACTGAAGCTTTCTTT. The chain has TRBV11-2 and TRBJ1-1; D is unresolved. This CDR3 is built from 14 residues. Germline lookup yields CDR1 SGHAT and CDR2 FQNNGV. V shed 3 bases and J shed 4 bases, with 12 bases lying between them.

The chain uses TRBV4-2 and TRBJ2-7; D is uncertain. Germline V lookup: CDR1 LGHNA, CDR2 YNFKEQ. The CDR3 length is 15 residues. The V end was cut by 1 base, the J end by 5 bases, with 15 bases between. CDR3 sequence reads: CASSQAPGLPDEQYF. CDR3 sequence (DNA): TGTGCCAGCAGCCAAGCCCCGGGTCTACCAGACGAGCAGTACTTC.

V is TRBV13 and J is TRBJ1-2, with 9 nucleotides matching TRBD1. CDR1 and CDR2 (germline): PRHDT, FYEKMQ (reference sequence). The CDR3 is made up of 19 amino acids. V gave up 5 bases and J gave up 0 bases; unmatched junction bases: 16. The CDR3 reads CASSASPRRGQGTNYGYTF. The CDR3 DNA follows: TGTGCCAGCAGCGCATCCCCGCGTCGTGGACAGGGGACTAACTATGGCTACACCTTC.

The CDR3 bases are TGTGCCAGCTCACCATATTCGGCAGGGGGGAACGAAAAACTGTTTTTT. Protein: CASSPYSAGGNEKLFF. The chain couples TRBV18 to TRBJ1-4, with TRBD1 matching 7 bases. Trimming took 2 bases from V and 8 from J; bases not matched to a gene: 11. Germline V lookup: CDR1 KGHSH, CDR2 LQKENI. There are 16 residues in the CDR3.

This clone was found a few times. This sequence joins TRBV19 and TRBJ2-6; D gene uncertain. V lost 8 bases to trimming and J lost 0 bases, with 14 bases between them. CDR1 LNHDA and CDR2 SQIVND come from the germline V gene (reference sequence). The CDR3 totals 16 residues. The CDR3 is CASARGSYSGANVLTF. The CDR3 DNA is TGTGCCAGTGCCCGAGGCAGCTACTCTGGGGCCAACGTCCTGACTTTC.

The rearrangement uses TRBV21-1 and TRBJ2-5; no DNA check was done on the table's D call, TRBD2. TRBV21-1 is deemed a pseudogene. The CDR3 has 22 amino acids. In DNA, the CDR3 is TGTGCCAGCAGCAAAAGGCTGGTGGGGACCGGGAGGCCCCGACTATCGTTCGAGACCCAGTACTTC. Its protein product is CASSKRLVGTGRPRLSFETQYF.

The CDR3 nucleotides are TGTGCCAGCAGCTCTTACAGGGAGGTCACAGATACGCAGTATTTT. Translation: CASSSYREVTDTQYF. The rearrangement joins TRBV5-6 to TRBJ2-3; the D call may be TRBD1 or TRBD2 (6 bases each). Trimming took off 3 bases at V and 2 bases at J, with 13 bases between the two ends. The CDR3 is 15 amino acids. Germline CDR1 reads SGHDT; CDR2 reads YYEEEE.

The J gene is TRBJ2-7, the V gene TRBV2; the D is unclear. CDR1 is SNHLY, CDR2 FYNNEI, per germline. V was shortened by 5 bases and J by 6 bases, with 14 bases between the two germline ends. The CDR3 runs to 13 residues. CDR3 DNA: TGTGCCAGCAGTATTGAGAGCTACAGCGAGCAGTACTTC. It is translated as CASSIESYSEQYF.

The J gene is TRBJ1-1, the V gene TRBV2; a possible D gene is TRBD1 (6 bases). In germline, CDR1 is SNHLY, CDR2 FYNNEI. The length of the CDR3 is 15 residues. V was pared by 9 bases and J by 1 base, with 18 bases between. The CDR3 loop is CARGLRRGGNTEAFF. The CDR3 coding sequence is TGTGCCAGAGGCCTCCGCAGGGGCGGGAACACTGAAGCTTTCTTT.

The gene calls are TRBV19 and TRBJ1-5; no clear D gene. This CDR3 spans 13 amino acids. The V gene lost 3 bases and the J gene lost 7 bases, with 10 bases spanning the gap. Germline CDR1 is LNHDA and CDR2 is SQIVND (reference sequence). In DNA form, the CDR3 reads TGTGCCAGTAGTATTCGGGCGGAACAGCCCCAGCATTTT. Residues: CASSIRAEQPQHF.

J is TRBJ1-6 and V is TRBV5-8; a possible D gene is TRBD1 (6 bases). The V and J ends lost 4 bases and 9 bases respectively, with 14 bases between them. The CDR3 runs 14 residues. Germline CDR1 reads SGHTS; CDR2 reads YDEGEE. The CDR3 region is CASSGQLGASPLHF. The CDR3 DNA reads TGTGCCAGCAGCGGGCAGTTGGGGGCTTCACCCCTCCACTTT.

The genes are TRBV2 and TRBJ2-7; unclear D gene. Germline V CDR1 and CDR2: SNHLY, FYNNEI. Trimming stripped 4 bases from V and 3 bases from J, with 10 bases between. The CDR3 is 13 amino acids. CDR3 sequence reads: CASSVSRSYEQYF. The CDR3 DNA sequence: TGTGCCAGCAGTGTTTCTAGAAGCTACGAGCAGTACTTC.

The chain joins TRBV29-1 to TRBJ1-3; D not resolved. CDR1 and CDR2 from the germline V gene are SQVTM and ANQGSEA. This CDR3 has 11 residues. Deletions cut 5 bases from V and 0 bases from J, with 2 bases between. CDR3 residues: CSVSSGNTIYF. The CDR3 DNA sequence: TGCAGCGTTTCCTCTGGAAACACCATATATTTT.

The gene calls are TRBV4-1 and TRBJ1-1; maybe TRBD1 (5 bases). The CDR3 is 11 amino acids. Between the trimmed V and J ends, which lost 4 bases and 10 bases, there was a span of 10 bases. The germline gives CDR1 MGHRA, CDR2 YSYEKL. For the CDR3, the DNA is TGCGCCAGCAGCCCAGGCAGGGTAGCTTTCTTT. The encoded protein is CASSPGRVAFF.

The chain links TRBV6-5 to TRBJ2-7, with D hard to call. The CDR3 is 14 amino acids. Germline CDR1 MNHEY, CDR2 SVGAGI. The V gene lost 7 bases and the J gene lost 2 bases, with 15 bases spanning the gap. The CDR3 DNA is TGTGCCAGCAACCCCGTGGGGTTGACCTACGAGCAGTACTTC. Protein: CASNPVGLTYEQYF.

This clone appeared once. The chain joins TRBV18 to TRBJ2-6; D remains ambiguous. V lost 3 bases to trimming and J lost 0 bases, with 6 bases between them. Germline CDR1 reads KGHSH; CDR2 reads LQKENI. The length of the CDR3 is 15 residues. The CDR3 DNA follows: TGTGCCAGCTCACCGGCTAACTCTGGGGCCAACGTCCTGACTTTC. Translating gives CASSPANSGANVLTF.

The CDR3 here is CASSYHNRGDEQYF. The DNA for the CDR3 is TGTGCCAGCAGTTACCATAACAGGGGGGACGAGCAGTACTTC. The chain couples TRBV6-5 to TRBJ2-7; 8 positions agree with TRBD1. CDR1 MNHEY and CDR2 SVGAGI come from the germline V gene. This CDR3 is 14 amino acids long. With V trimmed by 2 bases and J by 5 bases, 5 bases remained unmatched.

The chain has TRBV27 and TRBJ2-3; TRBD2 agrees at 10 bases. Germline CDR1 is MNHEY and CDR2 is SMNVEV (reference sequence). Trimming at V came to 5 bases and at J to 10 bases, leaving 12 bases not matched to a gene. The CDR3 has 15 residues. The CDR3 DNA reads TGTGCCAGCAGTGCCCCAACTAGCGGGGTATCTCCGCAGTATTTT. This encodes CASSAPTSGVSPQYF.

The J gene is TRBJ2-3, the V gene TRBV4-1; 7 bases map to TRBD1. The V gene end was trimmed by 4 bases and the J gene end by 3 bases; junction bases not matched to a gene: 10. This CDR3 region has 16 residues. Germline loops: CDR1 MGHRA, CDR2 YSYEKL. CDR3 in amino acids: CASSRRDSVPTDTQYF. The CDR3 nucleotides are TGCGCCAGCAGCCGACGGGACAGTGTTCCGACAGATACGCAGTATTTT.

This chain joins TRBV19 and TRBJ1-2; D call uncertain. Germline assignment: CDR1 LNHDA and CDR2 SQIVND (reference sequence). This CDR3 is built from 12 residues. V was trimmed by 2 bases and J by 7 bases, leaving 8 bases between them. CDR3 protein: CASSILRGGYTF. CDR3 DNA sequence: TGTGCCAGTAGTATATTACGTGGTGGCTACACCTTC. Complete variable domain (other parts from reference TRBV19 and TRBJ1-2): DGGITQSPKYLFRKEGQNVTLSCEQNLNHDAMYWYRQDPGQGLRLIYYSQIVNDFQKGDIAEGYSVSREKKESFPLTVTSAQKNPTAFYLCASSILRGGYTFGSGTRLTVV.

The chain recombines TRBV11-2 with TRBJ2-1, with D perhaps matching TRBD1 or TRBD2 (5 bases each). V lost 4 bases and J 8 bases, leaving 18 bases between the germline ends. The CDR3 covers 15 residues. CDR1 SGHAT and CDR2 FQNNGV come from the germline V gene. CDR3 nucleotides: TGTGCCAGCAGCTACAATCCTCCCGAGGGGTATGAGCAGTTCTTC. Its translation is CASSYNPPEGYEQFF.